One TCR beta chain is described in this entry. Its antigen is unknown. Deep-level assay runs were performed. Assay used: immunoSEQ multiplex PCR; TCRdb lists only in-frame clones, some missing. The data show 2 million to 2.5 million clones, around 95% seen once. This entry is derived from a study of shared clonotypes between healthy human individuals. Whole-study results and caveats: Naive CD4 clonotype sharing across several donors was 4.5% to 6%.

The CDR3 runs 15 residues. V lost 3 bases to trimming and J lost 1 base; unmatched junction nucleotides: 3. Germline-derived CDR1 and CDR2 are MGHDK and SYGVNS. The study drew all its donors from Caucasian adults living in Nashville, Tennessee. The chain links TRBV25-1 to TRBJ1-1, with TRBD1 matching over 9 bases. The specimen sequenced was naive CD4+ T cells sorted from blood. The subset denotes: CD45RA+ positively selected. The sequence derives from a man aged 18 to 30 in good health. The CDR3 region is CASSEGQGRNTEAFF. CDR3 coding DNA: TGTGCCAGCAGTGAGGGACAGGGAAGGAACACTGAAGCTTTCTTT.